This entry lists 20 T cell receptor beta chains sequenced from one sample in a study of CD8+ T cells in alopecia areata. As the sequencing template, cDNA was produced by extracting RNA and reverse transcribing it. Produced via immunoSEQ multiplex PCR; TCRdb's table is partial and in-frame only. The data hold 150,000 to 200,000 clones, with roughly 50% observed a single time. Specified treatment: oral pan-JAK inhibitor, 5-10 mg twice daily. The specimen was CD4+ T cells sorted from blood, collected at roughly week 58, from a patient treated with tofacitinib. Every receptor here comes from a human donor with alopecia areata.

The chain has TRBV11-1 and TRBJ2-7, with D tentatively TRBD1 or TRBD2 (5 bases each). This CDR3 contains 13 residues. Trimming left V 3 bases short and J 6 bases short, with 12 bases between. Germline lookup yields CDR1 SGHAT and CDR2 FQDESV (reference sequence). The CDR3 region has the DNA TGTGCCAGCAGCTTTGGCAGGGAGAGCGAGCAGTACTTC. It yields the protein CASSFGRESEQYF.

This clone was detected only a few times. The chain couples TRBV5-1 to TRBJ2-5; D possibly corresponds to TRBD1 (5 bases). Germline CDR1 SGHRS, CDR2 YFSETQ. Trimming removed 2 bases from V and 0 bases from J, with 11 bases in between. The CDR3 has 15 residues. This chain's CDR3 is CASSFGRADQETQYF. The CDR3 nucleotides read TGCGCCAGCAGCTTCGGCAGGGCAGACCAAGAGACCCAGTACTTC.

Of note for this clone: At the DNA level, this CDR3 is encoded by other sequences in the same sample as well. V usage is TRBV7-8 and J usage is TRBJ2-2; tentative D call: TRBD1 (5 bases). V was clipped by 1 base and J by 0 bases, with 9 bases between them. Germline CDR1 SGHVS, CDR2 FQNEAQ. The CDR3 consists of 16 residues. As DNA, the CDR3 is TGTGCCAGCAGCTTAGTGGGGCCTCCGAACACCGGGGAGCTGTTTTTT. This translates into CASSLVGPPNTGELFF.

This clone was picked up a small number of times. This chain links TRBV7-9 with TRBJ1-2; D unresolved. Germline assignment: CDR1 SEHNR and CDR2 FQNEAQ (reference sequence). Trimming shortened V by 3 bases and J by 2 bases, and 13 bases separated the two germline ends. The CDR3 loop spans 15 amino acids. The CDR3 sequence is CASSFPAIRNYGYTF. As DNA, the CDR3 is TGTGCCAGCAGCTTCCCCGCTATAAGGAACTATGGCTACACCTTC.

This clone was counted only a few times. This chain uses TRBV5-1 with TRBJ1-1; D perhaps matches TRBD1 (6 bases). This CDR3 region has 14 residues. Per the germline V gene, CDR1 is SGHRS and CDR2 is YFSETQ. V lost 4 bases, J lost 1 base, and 11 bases lay in between. CDR3 in amino acids: CASSAPGQNTEAFF. Here the CDR3 DNA reads TGCGCCAGCAGCGCCCCGGGACAGAACACTGAAGCTTTCTTT.

V gene TRBV5-1 combines with J gene TRBJ2-3; TRBD1 matches 9 bases. V gave up 4 bases and J gave up 2 bases; unmatched junction bases: 5. The V gene's germline CDR1 is SGHRS and CDR2 YFSETQ. The CDR3 has 15 residues. CDR3 coding DNA: TGCGCCAGCAGCATTGACAGGGGGTCCACAGATACGCAGTATTTT. Translation gives CASSIDRGSTDTQYF. Full variable domain (outside the CDR3, taken from reference TRBV5-1 and TRBJ2-3): KAGVTQTPRYLIKTRGQQVTLSCSPISGHRSVSWYQQTPGQGLQFLFEYFSETQRNKGNFPGRFSGRQFSNSRSEMNVSTLELGDSALYLCASSIDRGSTDTQYFGPGTRLTVL.

This clone was seen a few times. V gene TRBV2 combines with J gene TRBJ2-7; D gene unclear. V shed 4 bases and J shed 3 bases, with 4 bases lying between them. Germline lookup yields CDR1 SNHLY and CDR2 FYNNEI. CDR3 size: 11 residues. CDR3 in DNA: TGTGCCAGCAGTGGACACTACGAGCAGTACTTC. Amino acid sequence: CASSGHYEQYF.

The chain has TRBV2 and TRBJ2-4; possibly TRBD1 for D (5 bases). Trimming stripped 6 bases from V and 1 base from J, with 7 bases between. In germline, CDR1 is SNHLY, CDR2 FYNNEI. The CDR3 spans 13 residues. This chain's CDR3 is CASRGLAKNIQYF. CDR3 nucleotides: TGTGCCAGCAGGGGGCTTGCCAAAAACATTCAGTACTTC.

In its sample, this clone was seen a few times. The chain employs TRBV30 and TRBJ2-7; D is perhaps TRBD2 (6 bases). Trimming stripped 3 bases from V and 7 bases from J, with 19 bases between. Germline V gene lookup returns CDR1 GTSNPN and CDR2 SVGIG (reference sequence). This CDR3 region has 14 residues. The CDR3 loop reads CAWSMGGARREQYF. For the CDR3, the DNA is TGTGCCTGGAGCATGGGAGGCGCACGACGAGAGCAGTACTTC. The full variable domain, rest sourced from reference TRBV30 and TRBJ2-7, is SQTIHQWPATLVQPVGSPLSLECTVEGTSNPNLYWYRQAAGRGLQLLFYSVGIGQISSEVPQNLSASRPQDRQFILSSKKLLLSDSGFYLCAWSMGGARREQYFGPGTRLTVT.

This clone was recorded a few times. The V call is TRBV30, the J call TRBJ2-5; D is possibly TRBD1 or TRBD2 (5 bases each). Trimming removed 0 bases at V and 7 bases at J, with 15 bases between. Germline V gives CDR1 GTSNPN, CDR2 SVGIG (reference sequence). The CDR3 is 14 amino acids. The CDR3 bases are TGTGCCTGGAGTGTACGAGGGACCACGGGGACCCAGTACTTC. Protein: CAWSVRGTTGTQYF.

This clone turned up a few times. The chain couples TRBV30 to TRBJ2-4, with a weak D call TRBD1 (5 bases). This CDR3 comprises 14 residues. From germline, CDR1 is GTSNPN and CDR2 SVGIG (reference sequence). The V end lost 4 bases, the J end lost 2 bases, and 12 bases lay between the germline ends. The CDR3 bases are TGTGCCTGGATGTACCCAGGGACCAAAAACATTCAGTACTTC. Its protein is CAWMYPGTKNIQYF.

This rearrangement joins TRBV5-1 to TRBJ1-1; weak D call: TRBD1 (6 bases). V lost 0 bases and J 3 bases, leaving 9 bases between the germline ends. CDR3 length equals 14 residues. Germline loops: CDR1 SGHRS, CDR2 YFSETQ. The CDR3 nucleotides are TGCGCCAGCAGCTTGGCCGACAGGTACACTGAAGCTTTCTTT. The encoded protein is CASSLADRYTEAFF.

As concerns this clone: Other DNA sequences of this sample code for an identical CDR3. V usage is TRBV5-1 and J usage is TRBJ2-7; 9 bases match TRBD1. CDR1 and CDR2 (germline): SGHRS, YFSETQ. The CDR3 is 15 residues long. The trim removed 0 bases at V and 2 bases at J, leaving 3 bases unmatched. The CDR3 DNA reads as TGCGCCAGCAGCTTGGGGGACAGGGAAACCTACGAGCAGTACTTC. It codes for CASSLGDRETYEQYF.

This clone has just a few counts. The chain has TRBV21-1 and TRBJ1-4; the tabulated D call, TRBD1, remains unverified against the DNA. TRBV21-1 is a pseudogene. This CDR3 spans 14 amino acids. In nucleotides, the CDR3 is TGTGCCACAGGCGGGGACAGGAATAATGAAAAACTGTTTTTT. It codes for CATGGDRNNEKLFF.

This clone was observed once. The chain is built from TRBV29-1 and TRBJ1-1, with 8 bases that match TRBD1. This CDR3 has 15 amino acids. V was pared by 6 bases and J by 1 base, with 10 bases of the junction left unmatched. CDR1 and CDR2 from the germline V gene are SQVTM and ANQGSEA. The CDR3 loop is CSVGRTGLANTEAFF. For the CDR3, the DNA is TGCAGCGTGGGAAGGACAGGGTTAGCGAACACTGAAGCTTTCTTT.

The chain has TRBV7-9 and TRBJ2-5; D gene unclear. V lost 5 bases, J lost 4 bases, and 8 bases lay in between. This CDR3 is built from 12 residues. In germline, CDR1 is SEHNR, CDR2 FQNEAQ (reference sequence). The chain's CDR3 is CASSQEAETQYF. DNA of the CDR3: TGTGCCAGCAGCCAAGAAGCAGAGACCCAGTACTTC.

V and J are TRBV10-3 and TRBJ1-6; 8 bases match TRBD1. The germline CDR1 and CDR2 sequences are ENHRY and SYGVKD. The CDR3 extends over 14 amino acids. J gave up 15 bases and V 7 bases, and 14 bases lay outside the gene matches. Here the CDR3 reads CAITPTGAPGFLHF. In DNA, the CDR3 is TGTGCCATCACCCCGACAGGGGCACCGGGTTTCCTCCACTTT.

The genes are TRBV10-3 and TRBJ2-5; 9 bases fit TRBD2. From germline, CDR1 is ENHRY and CDR2 SYGVKD. Trimming took 9 bases from V and 4 from J; bases not matched to a gene: 3. This CDR3 is built from 12 residues. The CDR3 sequence: CAINSGGETQYF. As DNA, the CDR3 is TGTGCCATTAATAGCGGGGGAGAGACCCAGTACTTC.

This clone turned up a few times. The gene calls are TRBV14 and TRBJ1-5; D unresolved. The length of the CDR3 is 13 residues. CDR1 is SGHDN and CDR2 is FVKESK in the germline V gene. The V gene lost 4 bases and the J gene lost 2 bases, with 6 bases spanning the gap. The CDR3 protein is CASSRGGNQPQHF. As DNA, the CDR3 is TGTGCCAGCAGCCGGGGTGGCAATCAGCCCCAGCATTTT.

The chain uses TRBV29-1 and TRBJ2-1; 9 positions match TRBD2. The length of the CDR3 is 16 residues. CDR1 is SQVTM, CDR2 ANQGSEA, per germline. With 4 bases clipped from V and 3 bases from J, the junction kept 10 bases outside the gene matches. Written as DNA, the CDR3 is TGCAGCGTTGTATTGATAGCGGGGGATCACTACAATGAGCAGTTCTTC. It is translated as CSVVLIAGDHYNEQFF.